This T cell receptor beta chain was captured in a study of shared clonotypes between healthy human individuals. Study context: The cohort comprised a couple of women and a few men. Their ages spanned 18 to 49 years.

CDR3 size: 12 residues. Trimming shortened V by 5 bases and J by 12 bases, and 14 bases separated the two germline ends. Germline lookup yields CDR1 SEHNR and CDR2 FQNEAQ (reference sequence). PBMC DNA, left unsorted, was sequenced on ten immunoSEQ deep assay plates. In the study's own analysis: Because ImmunoSEQ provided only junction sequences with no quality scores, the filtering differed. Generated by immunoSEQ multiplex PCR, the TCRdb table keeps only in-frame clones and is missing some. V and J calls and clone size are as listed in that table; D and trimming were resolved from the DNA. This table has approximately 480,000 clones, 75% to 80% appearing once.

The J gene is TRBJ2-1, the V gene TRBV7-9; perhaps TRBD2 as D (6 bases). The receptor comes from a middle-aged woman in good health. Some clones in this sample may be carry-over from other donors' samples. The material sequenced was PBMCs. CDR3 sequence reads: CASSRGWIRQFF. CDR3 nucleotides: TGTGCCAGCAGCCGGGGGTGGATTCGGCAGTTCTTC.